The clone carrying this TCR beta chain was recorded a few times. Its antigen is unidentified. The sample comes from a study of prognosis after radiotherapy for stage I lung cancer. Germline values: CDR1 SGHAT, CDR2 FQNNGV. The V gene lost 3 bases and the J gene lost 0 bases, with 27 bases spanning the gap. CDR3 length equals 22 residues. Blood draws of about 6 milliliters of peripheral blood occurred at each of two time points. Genomic DNA was subjected to two-round multiplex PCR for amplification of TCR beta CDR3. TRBV and TRBJ genes each had their own specific primers in first-round PCR. A single record per CDR3 protein comes from TCRdb applying MiXCR to the multiplex PCR reads. Of over 11,000 distinct CDR3 sequences in the sample, 50% to 70% were seen once. Notes on the study in general: Any tumor specificity that the expanded TCR clones may have had was not determined.

The chain carries TRBV11-2 and TRBJ2-6, with a tentative D call TRBD2 (5 bases). The sample was PBMCs, taken before or after stereotactic body radiation therapy (not recorded which). The sequence was obtained from a donor at least 50 years old with non-small cell lung cancer. CDR3 protein: CASSFSTWGVPGLCSGANVLTF. CDR3 nucleotides: TGTGCCAGCAGCTTCAGTACCTGGGGAGTCCCCGGGCTGTGCTCTGGGGCCAACGTCCTGACTTTC.